This TCR beta chain was captured in a study of cytomegalovirus exposure and HLA in healthy donors. The length of the CDR3 is 17 residues. Trimming removed 4 bases from V and 5 bases from J; junction bases left unmatched: 13. In germline, CDR1 is SGHAT, CDR2 FQNNGV. In this sample, this clone turned up a few times. It was with 60 Vbeta and 13 Jbeta primers that the PCR ran. Repertoires were generated with immunoSEQ multiplex PCR, while TCRdb's copy carries only in-frame clones and drops some. In the table there are fewer than 100,000 clones, 78% of which are singletons. The sample was PBMCs. This chain links TRBV11-2 with TRBJ1-2; 10 bases are a match to TRBD1. This TCR came from a woman in her thirties or forties in good health and CMV-seropositive. The CDR3 DNA reads as TGTGCCAGCAGCTCCATATGGAAGACAGGGGGCGGTTATGGCTACACCTTC. Protein sequence: CASSSIWKTGGGYGYTF.